This T cell receptor (beta chain) comes out of a study of blood T cells in healthy people across ages (dated by TCRdb to 2013 to 2016). In terms of the full investigation: In model experiments, template switching captured about one uniquely barcoded TCR beta cDNA molecule for every two T cells. The donors were divided into four age groups: young (average roughly 17 years), middle-aged (approximately 42), aged (about 60) and long-lived (around 80). To avoid experimental bias, donors of different ages were spread randomly across the sequencing lanes. To track age-related changes in TCR beta repertoire diversity, the study relied on deep sequencing normalized with unique cDNA molecular identifiers. The study analyzed two additional independent replicas of 1 million unique cDNA reads from the same blood draw for two donors, one aged 18 to 29 and one aged 80 or older.

Beyond this particular receptor, the publication reports: The long-lived group showed more naive CD4+ T cells, fewer expanded clones and increased TCR diversity than the aged group, suggesting age selection. The CMV infection status of donors was not known, potentially confounding age-related changes in expanded clonotypes. Total diversity estimates from one million sequenced T cells were considered lower bounds and underestimates. Bulk unsorted PBMC profiling prevented conclusive comparison of naive and antigen-experienced compartments. There was a strong correlation between observed TCR beta diversity and the percentage of naive T cells measured by flow cytometry. As age increased, observed TCR beta diversity per million T cells dropped in a roughly linear way, and a significant reduction was already evident by age 40.

Systemically healthy Caucasian individuals from Russia, around 39 in total and aged roughly 6 to 95 years, were included as donors. Ten milliliters of peripheral blood were drawn from each donor into EDTA-treated Vacutainer tubes. Ficoll-Paque density-gradient centrifugation was used to isolate PBMCs, with at least 6 million obtained per sample. Trizol reagent was used to extract total RNA from PBMCs, with at least 6 micrograms per sample. For every donor, an aliquot of PBMCs went through flow cytometry to measure the percentages of naive CD45RAhigh/CD27high T cells. The library was built by means of 5' RACE. Sequenced using an Illumina HiSeq 2500. A second PCR of about 7 to 12 cycles was run with a J-beta primer mix and a sample-barcoded 5' primer. Each TCR beta cDNA molecule received a unique molecular identifier from a template-switch 5' adaptor carrying 12 random nucleotides. Each sample yielded at least 2.5 million CDR3-containing paired-end reads. First-strand cDNA was synthesized from all RNA with the Mint cDNA synthesis kit, primed by a TRBC-specific oligonucleotide. All cDNA was treated with uracil-DNA glycosylase and then went through a first 18-cycle PCR with the universal primers M1SS and BC2_uni_R. In the authors' own workflow: For normalization, 1 million high-quality reads, each with a distinct molecular identifier, were randomly selected from each sample. Reads sharing molecular identifiers were discarded rather than binned into consensus sequences. CDR3 identification, clonotype clustering and error correction used MiTCR with a Q25 quality threshold and the strictest error-elimination algorithm. A nonparametric unseen species model with Euler transformation was used to estimate lower-bound total TCR beta diversity. The public reads were run again by TCRdb, first through fastp at Q25 and then through MiXCR, and only productive beta chains were kept. Every CDR3 protein is listed once, alongside the most common genes and DNA of its rows. The V and J calls were determined by TCRdb, not by the authors. Present in this sample are about 1,600,000 distinct CDR3 sequences, approximately 42% of which were seen just once. Under 8% of the sample belongs to the ten largest clones.

Note on this clonotype: Its cognate antigen has yet to be identified. The input lacks base qualities; no much larger clone sits a single base away.

The CDR3 holds 15 amino acids from the cysteine to the phenylalanine. The only DNA kept is the CDR3, 45 bases in frame from the first base. The germline V gene yields SQVTM for CDR1 and ANQGSEA for CDR2. Trimming takes 7 bases off V and 0 bases off J; junction bases not matched to a gene: 8. This receptor chain uses TRBV29-1 and TRBJ2-7, with 11 middle bases fitting TRBD2. This receptor was identified in a woman younger than 30 in good health. Sequencing was performed on blood. The nucleotides are TGCAGCGCCTTGTCAGGGACTAGCGGCTCCTACGAGCAGTACTTC. This codes for CSALSGTSGSYEQYF.